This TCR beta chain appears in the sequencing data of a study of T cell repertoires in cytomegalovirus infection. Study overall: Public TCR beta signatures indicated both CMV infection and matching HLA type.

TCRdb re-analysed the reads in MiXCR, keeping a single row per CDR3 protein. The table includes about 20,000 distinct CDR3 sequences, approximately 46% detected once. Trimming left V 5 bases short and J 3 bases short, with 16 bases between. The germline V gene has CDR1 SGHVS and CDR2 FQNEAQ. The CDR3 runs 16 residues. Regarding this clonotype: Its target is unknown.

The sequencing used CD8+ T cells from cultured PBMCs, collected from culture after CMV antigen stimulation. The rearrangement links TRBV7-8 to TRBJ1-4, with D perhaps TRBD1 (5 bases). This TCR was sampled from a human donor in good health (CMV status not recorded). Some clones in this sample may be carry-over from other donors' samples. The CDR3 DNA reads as TGTGCCAGCAGCAACCCTAACAGGAGCCCTAATGAAAAACTGTTTTTT. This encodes CASSNPNRSPNEKLFF.